This T cell receptor beta chain originates from a study of blood T cells in healthy people across ages. Germline V gene data show CDR1 as MGHDK and CDR2 as SYGVNS. The germline V and J ends were trimmed by 6 bases and 7 bases, with 22 bases remaining between them. The CDR3 is 17 residues long. Alongside a J-beta primer mix, a sample-barcoded 5' primer served in a second PCR lasting roughly 6 to 12 cycles. TCRdb redid the calling of the 5' RACE reads with MiXCR, one entry per CDR3 protein. This table holds 780,000 or so distinct CDR3 sequences, about 61% found once. Study outcomes and limitations: More naive CD4+ cells and higher diversity marked long-lived donors relative to aged donors. A roughly linear age-dependent decrease characterized TCR beta diversity per million T cells.

Turning to this clonotype: Its matching antigen is unknown.

This clonotype was obtained from a man aged 35 to 55 in good health. Sequencing used blood. The chain uses TRBV25-1 and TRBJ1-6; D is ambiguous. This CDR3 is CASRSSEGGDINSPLHF. Here the CDR3 DNA reads TGTGCCAGCAGGTCGAGTGAGGGTGGGGATATCAATTCACCCCTCCACTTT.